Here is one TCR beta chain with its context. The source of the sample is a study of blood T cell repertoires in COVID-19. At the level of the study: Some COVID-19 samples were acute and others convalescent; all came from the United States, Italy and Spain.

Profiling relied on immunoSEQ multiplex PCR, and the TCRdb table lists in-frame clones only, not all of them. The table has some 180,000 clones, under 90% seen once. Germline lookup yields CDR1 GTSNPN and CDR2 SVGIG (reference sequence). The CDR3 is 12 amino acids. V dropped 2 bases and J dropped 4 bases, with 8 bases sitting between them. The receptor's source is a middle-aged man with acute or convalescent COVID-19. The gene calls are TRBV30 and TRBJ1-1, with D possibly matching TRBD1 (6 bases). The material sequenced was peripheral blood. The CDR3 bases are TGTGCCTGGAGTTCGACAGGCACTGAAGCTTTCTTT. Translated: CAWSSTGTEAFF.